This entry is about one TCR beta chain. The length of the CDR3 is 18 residues. Germline V lookup: CDR1 SGHTA, CDR2 FQGNSA. Trimming removed 5 bases from V and 0 bases from J, with 20 bases in between. The data are from a study of blood T cell repertoires in COVID-19. Study-wide background: There were acute and convalescent COVID-19 samples, and they came from the United States, Italy and Spain. The cDNA or gDNA used as material had been derived from T cells, B-cell-depleted T cells, or PBMCs.

Measured with immunoSEQ multiplex PCR; TCRdb has only the in-frame clones, and not every one. The sample carries about 250,000 clones, approximately 86% recorded once. The V and J genes are TRBV7-2 and TRBJ2-1; possible D gene TRBD2, 6 bases. Sequencing used peripheral blood. This sequence was found in a woman in her sixties who had recovered from COVID-19. The CDR3 nucleotides are TGTGCCAGCAGCGTACAAGCAGGCGGGGCTAACTCCTACAATGAGCAGTTCTTC. Protein product: CASSVQAGGANSYNEQFF.